This TCR beta chain was found in a study of cytomegalovirus exposure and HLA in healthy donors. Study-level findings and limits: Among CMV-associated TCR beta chains, most appeared HLA-restricted in a later analysis. Across HLA loci, a later analysis found differing TCR association rates, with DRB1 most and HLA-C fewest. The listing of 150 to 200 TCR beta chains classed them as cytomegalovirus-associated.

The PCR had 60 Vbeta and 13 Jbeta primers. The assay was immunoSEQ multiplex PCR, and TCRdb's table has in-frame clones only and misses some. Of about 73,000 clones listed, roughly 70% are singletons. Regarding this clone: Its antigen is still unknown. Other DNA sequences in this sample translate to the same CDR3.

Per germline, CDR1 MRHNA and CDR2 SNTAGT. CDR3 length equals 14 residues. Trimming pared 0 bases from V and 5 bases from J, leaving 10 bases between. The chain uses TRBV6-4 and TRBJ1-1, with D perhaps TRBD1 (6 bases). This TCR derives from a man between 70 and 80 years old in good health and CMV-seronegative. Sequencing used PBMCs. Here the CDR3 reads CASSDSSRGTEAFF. The CDR3 nucleotides read TGTGCCAGCAGTGACTCGAGCAGGGGAACTGAAGCTTTCTTT.